This record looks at one T cell receptor (beta chain) sequence and its context. Antigen unknown. The CDR3 runs to 14 residues. V lost 1 base to trimming and J lost 8 bases; unmatched junction nucleotides: 7. CDR1 and CDR2 (germline): MNHEY, SMNVEV (reference sequence). The data were obtained in a study of cytomegalovirus exposure and HLA in healthy donors. Study results and caveats: One variant, a missense change in DCLRE1C, was linked in a later analysis to TCR beta V- and J-gene trimming.

The study ran its PCR with 60 Vbeta and 13 Jbeta primers. The table came from immunoSEQ multiplex PCR; TCRdb's copy has only in-frame clones and leaves some out. Among roughly 160,000 clones listed, around 80% were seen once. The genes are TRBV27 and TRBJ1-2; 7 bases map to TRBD1. This TCR derives from a male donor in good health and CMV-seronegative. Material: PBMCs. As DNA, the CDR3 is TGTGCCAGCAGTTTATTCCAGGGGGGCCGGGGCTACACCTTC. Translation: CASSLFQGGRGYTF.